The clone carrying this TCR beta chain was observed many times. The antigen remains undetermined. The sample is drawn from a study of CD8 T cells in ankylosing spondylitis. Notes on the study in general: Some motif variants had been reported before (in reactive arthritis synovial fluid and blood). Made up of under 10 highly homologous variants, a TCR beta motif appeared characteristic of ankylosing spondylitis blood. Disease-linked clones reportedly showed significant enrichment in matched ankylosing spondylitis synovial fluid.

V was pared by 6 bases and J by 10 bases, with 8 bases of the junction left unmatched. The CDR3 is 12 amino acids. The germline gives CDR1 MNHEY, CDR2 SMNVEV (reference sequence). With molecular barcodes, quantitative 5'-RACE was used to make the TCR beta libraries. TCRdb recomputed calls from the 5' RACE reads with MiXCR, one row per CDR3 protein. The sample has roughly 450,000 distinct CDR3 sequences; 25% to 30% are singletons. The clonotype comes from a male donor with ankylosing spondylitis. The sequenced material came from blood, either unsorted or a sorted T cell fraction (not recorded which). This chain links TRBV27 with TRBJ1-1; TRBD1 matches 7 bases. This CDR3 is CASSKTGAGAFF. DNA for the CDR3: TGTGCCAGCAGCAAAACAGGGGCCGGAGCTTTCTTT.